A selection of T cell receptor beta chains follows, all from one sample in a study of T cell changes during pregnancy in multiple sclerosis. Produced via immunoSEQ multiplex PCR; TCRdb's table is partial and in-frame only. Altogether 40,000 to 45,000 clones are present, approximately 90% being singletons, with the ten largest covering roughly 0.72%. The source was CD4+ T cells from peripheral blood mononuclear cells, collected before pregnancy. The source of these receptors is a female donor with multiple sclerosis, enrolled in a pregnancy study. Each CDR3 is given with its conserved first and last residue. Fields, in order: J gene, D gene, clone size, V gene, CDR3 protein, CDR3 DNA. The D gene is left open where the match is weak. Where a row states a size, it is once, few, many or the class of an expanded clone; other rows omit it.

TRBJ1-5	TRBD1	.	TRBV6-1	CASRETGKGQPQHF	TGTGCCAGCAGGGAGACAGGGAAGGGCCAGCCCCAGCATTTT
TRBJ1-5	TRBD1	.	TRBV30	CAWKLTGGSNQPQHF	TGTGCCTGGAAACTGACAGGGGGCTCGAATCAGCCCCAGCATTTT
TRBJ1-4	.	.	TRBV6-6	CASLDSMNEKLFF	TGTGCCAGCCTGGACAGCATGAATGAAAAACTGTTTTTT
TRBJ2-2	.	.	TRBV7-6	CASSRVQGWNGELFF	TGTGCCAGCAGTCGCGTACAGGGTTGGAACGGGGAGCTGTTTTTT
TRBJ1-2	.	.	TRBV5-1	CASSPTSGAEDYGYTF	TGCGCCAGCAGCCCGACTTCAGGGGCTGAGGACTATGGCTACACCTTC
TRBJ2-5	.	.	TRBV2	CASSGGQYQETQYF	TGTGCCAGCAGTGGCGGACAGTACCAAGAGACCCAGTACTTC
TRBJ2-4	.	.	TRBV29-1	CSVERQAPNIQYF	TGCAGCGTTGAACGGCAGGCCCCGAACATTCAGTACTTC
TRBJ1-2	TRBD1	.	TRBV6-5	CASSISWTGGGYTF	TGTGCCAGCAGCATCTCTTGGACAGGAGGTGGCTACACCTTC
TRBJ1-1	TRBD1	.	TRBV11-1	CASSPTGAQFTEAFF	TGTGCCAGCAGCCCGACAGGGGCCCAATTCACTGAAGCTTTCTTT
TRBJ1-5	TRBD1	.	TRBV19	CASSIGGTGNQPQHF	TGTGCCAGTAGTATAGGAGGGACAGGCAATCAGCCCCAGCATTTT
TRBJ2-6	TRBD1	.	TRBV28	CASSLPPGQGRGANVLTF	TGTGCCAGCAGTTTGCCCCCGGGACAGGGGCGTGGGGCCAACGTCCTGACTTTC
TRBJ1-5	.	.	TRBV11-3	CASSFQGLYQPQHF	TGTGCCAGCAGCTTCCAGGGCCTTTATCAGCCCCAGCATTTT
TRBJ2-7	.	.	TRBV28	CASSLPLATSSYEQYF	TGTGCCAGCAGTTTACCTCTAGCTACCTCCTCCTACGAGCAGTACTTC
TRBJ2-3	.	.	TRBV7-9	CASSSFGRGPDTQYF	TGTGCCAGCAGCTCGTTCGGAAGAGGGCCAGATACGCAGTATTTT
TRBJ2-3	TRBD2	.	TRBV4-2	CASSQERSTGTSGTDTQYF	TGTGCCAGCAGCCAAGAGAGGTCCACCGGGACTAGCGGGACAGATACGCAGTATTTT
TRBJ2-5	.	.	TRBV7-3	CASSLGARRETQYF	TGTGCCAGCAGCTTAGGGGCCAGGCGGGAGACCCAGTACTTC
TRBJ1-3	.	.	TRBV28	CASSQRRGLRIRNTIYF	TGTGCCAGCAGTCAAAGGAGGGGCCTCCGAATCAGGAACACCATATATTTT
TRBJ2-7	TRBD2	.	TRBV5-5	CASSLRGLAGGIGYEQYF	TGTGCCAGCAGCCTGAGGGGGCTAGCGGGGGGGATTGGCTACGAGCAGTACTTC
TRBJ2-1	.	.	TRBV28	CASSSQGSYNEQFF	TGTGCCAGCAGTTCCCAGGGTTCCTACAATGAGCAGTTCTTC
TRBJ2-7	TRBD2	.	TRBV4-2	CASSQDKDRGTSGDYEQYF	TGTGCCAGCAGCCAAGATAAGGACCGAGGGACTAGCGGTGACTACGAGCAGTACTTC
TRBJ2-1	.	.	TRBV15	CATSRDGDMANEQFF	TGTGCCACCAGCAGAGATGGGGACATGGCCAATGAGCAGTTCTTC
TRBJ1-2	.	.	TRBV7-2	CASSLDPGQSNYGYTF	TGTGCCAGCAGCTTAGACCCCGGACAGTCTAACTATGGCTACACCTTC
TRBJ2-3	.	.	TRBV25-1	CASRDAGTGTQYF	TGTGCCAGCAGGGACGCGGGAACTGGTACGCAGTATTTT
TRBJ2-5	TRBD2	.	TRBV2	CASSSRLAGGQETQYF	TGTGCCAGCAGCAGTAGACTAGCGGGGGGGCAAGAGACCCAGTACTTC
TRBJ1-1	.	once	TRBV7-9	CASSLDTNTEAFF	TGTGCCAGCAGCTTAGACACGAACACTGAAGCTTTCTTT
TRBJ1-1	.	.	TRBV6-5	CASIRGAGASTEAFF	TGTGCCAGCATCAGAGGTGCAGGGGCGAGCACTGAAGCTTTCTTT
TRBJ1-6	TRBD1	.	TRBV2	CATLRGQGPSPLHF	TGTGCCACTCTCCGGGGACAGGGGCCCTCACCCCTCCACTTT
TRBJ2-7	TRBD1	.	TRBV28	CASSFVDRAPSGEQYF	TGTGCCAGCAGTTTTGTTGACAGGGCCCCTTCGGGCGAGCAGTACTTC
TRBJ2-7	TRBD1	.	TRBV30	CAWSEPTGEDYEQYF	TGTGCCTGGAGCGAGCCAACAGGGGAAGACTACGAGCAGTACTTC
TRBJ1-6	TRBD1	.	TRBV6-5	CASRGGTGVSPLHF	TGTGCCAGCAGGGGAGGGACAGGGGTGTCACCCCTCCACTTT
TRBJ2-7	.	.	TRBV5-6	CASSLASHEQYF	TGTGCCAGCAGCTTGGCCTCCCACGAGCAGTACTTC
TRBJ1-6	TRBD1	.	TRBV5-1	CASSPAGTDNSPLHF	TGCGCCAGCAGCCCCGCCGGGACAGATAATTCACCCCTCCACTTT
TRBJ2-6	TRBD1	.	TRBV5-1	CASSVTGSGANVLTF	TGCGCCAGCAGCGTGACAGGGTCTGGGGCCAACGTCCTGACTTTC
TRBJ2-3	.	.	TRBV6-1	CASRDPPRTDTQYF	TGTGCCAGCAGGGATCCTCCCAGGACAGATACGCAGTATTTT
TRBJ1-2	.	few	TRBV2	CASSEDLRGGYTF	TGTGCCAGCAGTGAAGACCTCAGAGGTGGCTACACCTTC
TRBJ2-1	TRBD2	.	TRBV7-8	CASSSTLASGAYSYNEQFF	TGTGCCAGCAGTTCAACACTGGCTAGCGGGGCCTACTCCTACAATGAGCAGTTCTTC
TRBJ2-1	.	.	TRBV10-1	CASSDRVAYNEQFF	TGCGCCAGCAGTGACAGGGTCGCCTACAATGAGCAGTTCTTC
TRBJ1-3	TRBD1	.	TRBV18	CASSPLRTGSSGNTIYF	TGTGCCAGCTCACCACTTCGGACAGGAAGCTCTGGAAACACCATATATTTT
TRBJ2-7	TRBD2	.	TRBV19	CASSAPGLKSPYEQYF	TGTGCCAGTAGTGCACCGGGACTAAAAAGCCCCTACGAGCAGTACTTC
TRBJ1-2	.	.	TRBV7-8	CASSLKPDYGYTF	TGTGCCAGCAGCCTGAAACCAGACTATGGCTACACCTTC
TRBJ2-2	TRBD2	once	TRBV11-2	CASSLTSANTGELFF	TGTGCCAGCAGCTTAACTAGCGCGAACACCGGGGAGCTGTTTTTT
TRBJ2-5	.	.	TRBV6-6	CASSYSGQGGQETQYF	TGTGCCAGCAGTTACTCAGGCCAGGGAGGTCAAGAGACCCAGTACTTC
TRBJ2-3	TRBD2	.	TRBV15	CATSVSHGHLAGGFTDTQYF	TGTGCCACCAGCGTCTCCCATGGCCATCTAGCGGGGGGTTTCACAGATACGCAGTATTTT
TRBJ2-7	.	.	TRBV5-1	CASSLEPGYEQYF	TGCGCCAGCAGCTTGGAGCCCGGTTACGAGCAGTACTTC
TRBJ2-7	TRBD2	.	TRBV19	CASSQKAGGPSEQYF	TGTGCCAGTAGTCAAAAAGCGGGAGGGCCTAGCGAGCAGTACTTC
TRBJ1-4	TRBD1	once	TRBV5-5	CASSLAGTGALDEKLFF	TGTGCCAGCAGCTTGGCTGGGACAGGGGCCTTGGATGAAAAACTGTTTTTT
TRBJ2-7	.	.	TRBV28	CASSLGGVAPFPYEQYF	TGTGCCAGCAGTTTAGGCGGCGTGGCACCCTTCCCCTACGAGCAGTACTTC